This T cell receptor (beta chain) was profiled in a study of human T cells and chemical hapten exposure (dated by TCRdb to about 2021). In the study overall: For sensitization, 2% DPC in acetone was applied to a 2 cm by 2 cm area of upper inner arm skin. Throughout the study period of around 25 weeks, patients also received therapeutic DPC doses to the scalp every week. Patch testing was performed on the upper back with Finn chambers containing 0.01% DPC, and the patch tests were scored after 6 days according to International Contact Dermatitis Research Group standards. The mostly female patient cohort included alopecia areata with under or over 50% scalp involvement, alopecia totalis and alopecia universalis. Libraries were pooled for sequencing, and per-sample TCR yields varied mainly because of small differences in library volumes within the pool. This study followed changes in the peripheral blood TCR repertoire in vivo during primary and secondary sensitization of alopecia patients to the hapten diphenylcyclopropenone (DPC). Blood samples were taken from patients before sensitization (week 0) and at 2, 6 and about 24 weeks after DPC sensitization. Approximately 30 alopecia patients provided blood for TCR sequencing at one to four time points (pre-sensitization, 2, 6 and 24 weeks). General findings and caveats noted by the study authors: The number of PT1 expanded TCRs positively correlated with patch test score, significant at thresholds 8, 16 and 32 but not 4. Expanded TCRs formed significantly more large CDR3 similarity clusters than pre-sensitization or healthy control sets, consistent with antigen-driven responses. After repeated subsampling, changes were observed in the strength of the expansion versus patch-test correlation and in the threshold at which the correlation became significant. Because every patient had alopecia, a presumed autoimmune disease, the patients' immune response might differ from that of healthy individuals. DPC sensitization did not change the number of TCRs with a frequency above 1 in 1000, and there was no evidence of changes in global repertoire structure.

Sample time point, as interpreted from the label and publication: pre-sensitization, week 0. The treatment or condition label on this specimen signifies: therapeutic diphenylcyclopropenone sensitization with weekly scalp DPC. Blood at each patch-test visit was drawn before the patch test was applied. To be eligible, patients had to be aged 18 to 70, diagnosed with alopecia and judged suitable for DPC therapy, while pregnant patients were excluded. Total RNA was extracted from unfractionated whole blood that had been collected in Tempus Blood RNA tubes. The library was made by RACE. Instrument on record: NextSeq 500. Library preparation attached unique molecular identifiers to individual cDNA molecules for quantitative, reproducible TCR counting. From each blood RNA sample, both TCR alpha and TCR beta chains were sequenced. The published analysis was carried out like this. A median of about 87,000 TCRs per sample was observed, with a range of roughly 23,224 to 700,000. V, J and CDR3 annotation of the TCR reads was carried out using the Decombinator software suite. To make PS versus PT1 abundance plots, every sample was subsampled to the same number of TCRs (28,000). Expanded TCRs were defined as absent before sensitization and observed at least eight times at the 2-week time point. The public reads were reanalyzed by TCRdb: fastp trimming at Q25, MiXCR alignment, in-frame beta chains only. Entries that share a CDR3 protein sequence are merged under the most common genes and DNA. The V and J calls and clone size come from TCRdb's table, not from the authors' own analysis. For this sample there are 200,000 to 300,000 distinct CDR3 sequences; around 9.3% appear just once. About 2.5% of the sample comes from the top ten.

V was cut back by 1 base and J by 6 bases, leaving a gap of 16 bases between them. From the cysteine through the phenylalanine, the CDR3 covers 14 amino acids. The retained sequence is limited to the CDR3, 42 bases, with the frame set at the first base. CDR1 and CDR2 are drawn from the germline V gene (reference sequence): DFQATT, SNEGSKA. This clonotype was seen a handful of times. This clone's antigen is unknown. No qualities accompany the bases; no much larger clone lies one base away. This material consisted of whole blood, taken in connection with sensitization to the hapten diphenylcyclopropenone (DPC). The clonotype comes from a woman in her thirties or forties with alopecia areata. Some clones in this sample may be carry-over from other donors' samples. This sequence uses TRBV20-1 and TRBJ2-7; the D call could be TRBD1 or TRBD2, with each sharing 5 bases. The CDR3 amino acid sequence is: CSARAGTSGPEQYF. The sequence in DNA is TGCAGTGCTAGAGCCGGGACCTCTGGACCCGAGCAGTACTTC.